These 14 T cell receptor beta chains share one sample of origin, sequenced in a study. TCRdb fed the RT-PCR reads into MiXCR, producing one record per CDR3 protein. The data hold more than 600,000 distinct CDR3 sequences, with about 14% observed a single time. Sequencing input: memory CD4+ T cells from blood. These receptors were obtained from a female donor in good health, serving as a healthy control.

The CDR3 spells CASSHAGTGVSMNTEAFF. The DNA of the CDR3 is TGTGCCAGCAGCCACGCCGGGACTGGAGTTAGCATGAACACTGAAGCTTTCTTT. This rearrangement joins TRBV12-3 or TRBV12-4 to TRBJ1-1, with D possibly matching TRBD1 (5 bases). This CDR3 has 18 residues. Deletions cut 6 bases from V and 0 bases from J, with 23 bases between.

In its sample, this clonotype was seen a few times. As DNA, the CDR3 is TGCAGTGCTAGAGCAACCCCCGTAACCAAAAACATTCAGTACTTC. Translation gives CSARATPVTKNIQYF. The chain is built from TRBV20-1 and TRBJ2-4; no clear D gene. Trimming pared 1 base from V and 2 bases from J, leaving 12 bases between. Germline V gene lookup returns CDR1 DFQATT and CDR2 SNEGSKA (reference sequence). CDR3 length: 15 amino acids.

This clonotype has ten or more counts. CDR3 sequence: CASTRPTSGRGGAQYF. Written as DNA, the CDR3 is TGTGCCAGCACCCGTCCGACTAGCGGGAGAGGGGGTGCGCAGTATTTT. The chain combines TRBV7-2 with TRBJ2-3, with 12 bases identical to TRBD2. The CDR3 contains 16 residues. In germline, CDR1 is SGHTA, CDR2 FQGNSA. V dropped 7 bases and J dropped 10; count of bases not matched to a gene: 15.

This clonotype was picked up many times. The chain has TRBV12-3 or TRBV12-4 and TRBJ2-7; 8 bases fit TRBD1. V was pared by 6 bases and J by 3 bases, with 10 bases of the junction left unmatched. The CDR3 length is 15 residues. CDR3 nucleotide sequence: TGTGCCAGCAGCTATGGGACAGGTTCCTACTACGAGCAGTACTTC. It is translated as CASSYGTGSYYEQYF.

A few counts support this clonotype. The CDR3 nucleotides are TGTGCCAGCAGTTCCTTGGGCGGGACCCAAGAGACCCAGTACTTC. Encoded protein: CASSSLGGTQETQYF. The chain joins TRBV28 to TRBJ2-5; D is perhaps TRBD2 (6 bases). V was cut by 4 bases and J by 1 base, with 13 bases left in between. The CDR3 loop spans 15 amino acids. Germline CDR1 MDHEN, CDR2 SYDVKM. Variable domain in full (rest from reference TRBV28 and TRBJ2-5): DVKVTQSSRYLVKRTGEKVFLECVQDMDHENMFWYRQDPGLGLRLIYFSYDVKMKEKGDIPEGYSVSREKKERFSLILESASTNQTSMYLCASSSLGGTQETQYFGPGTRLLVL.

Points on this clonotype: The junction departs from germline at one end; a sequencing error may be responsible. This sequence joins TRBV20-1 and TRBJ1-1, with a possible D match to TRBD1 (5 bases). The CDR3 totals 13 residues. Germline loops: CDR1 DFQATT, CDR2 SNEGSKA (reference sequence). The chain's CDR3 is CSARGGTNSEAFF. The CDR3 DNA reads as TGCAGTGCTAGAGGCGGGACCAACAGTGAAGCTTTCTTT.

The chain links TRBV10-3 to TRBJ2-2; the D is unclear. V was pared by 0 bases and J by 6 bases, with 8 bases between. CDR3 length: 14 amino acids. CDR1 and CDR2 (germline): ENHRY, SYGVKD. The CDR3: CAISESGTAGELFF. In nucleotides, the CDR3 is TGTGCCATCAGTGAGTCGGGAACGGCCGGGGAGCTGTTTTTT.

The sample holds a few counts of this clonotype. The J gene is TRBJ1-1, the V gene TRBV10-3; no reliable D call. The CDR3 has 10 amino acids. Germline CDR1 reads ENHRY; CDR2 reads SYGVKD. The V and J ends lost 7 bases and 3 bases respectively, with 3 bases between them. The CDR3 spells CAINDTEAFF. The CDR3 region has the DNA TGTGCCATCAACGACACTGAAGCTTTCTTT.

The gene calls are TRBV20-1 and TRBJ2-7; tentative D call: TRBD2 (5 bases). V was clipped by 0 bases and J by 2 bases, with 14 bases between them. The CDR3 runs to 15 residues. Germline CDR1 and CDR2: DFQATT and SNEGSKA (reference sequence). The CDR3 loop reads CSARDVRRGTYEQYF. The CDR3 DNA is TGCAGTGCTAGAGATGTCCGACGGGGAACCTACGAGCAGTACTTC.

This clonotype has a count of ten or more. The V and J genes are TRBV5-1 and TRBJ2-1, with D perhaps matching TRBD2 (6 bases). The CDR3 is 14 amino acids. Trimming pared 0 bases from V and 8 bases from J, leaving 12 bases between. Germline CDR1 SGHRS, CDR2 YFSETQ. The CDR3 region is CASSLGLASDEQFF. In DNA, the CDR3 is TGCGCCAGCAGCTTGGGGCTAGCGAGCGATGAGCAGTTCTTC.

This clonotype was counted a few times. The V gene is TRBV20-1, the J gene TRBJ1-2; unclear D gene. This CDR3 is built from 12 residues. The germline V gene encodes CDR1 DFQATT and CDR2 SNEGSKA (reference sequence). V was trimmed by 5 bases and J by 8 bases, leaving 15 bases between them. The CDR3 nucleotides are TGCAGTGCTGTGGACCTTACGGTCGGCTACACCTTC. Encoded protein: CSAVDLTVGYTF.

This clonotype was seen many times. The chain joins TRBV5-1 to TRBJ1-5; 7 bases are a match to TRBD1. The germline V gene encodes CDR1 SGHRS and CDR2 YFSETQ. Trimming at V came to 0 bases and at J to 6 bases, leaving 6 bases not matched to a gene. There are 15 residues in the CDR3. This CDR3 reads CASSLEGQLSQPQHF. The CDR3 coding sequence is TGCGCCAGCAGCTTGGAGGGACAGCTTAGTCAGCCCCAGCATTTT.

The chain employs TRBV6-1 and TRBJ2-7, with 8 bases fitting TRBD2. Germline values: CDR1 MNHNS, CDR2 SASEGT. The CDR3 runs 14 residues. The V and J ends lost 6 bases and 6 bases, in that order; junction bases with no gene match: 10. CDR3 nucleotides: TGTGCCAGCAGCTCCGGGGGAGGGACTAGCGAGCAGTACTTC. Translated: CASSSGGGTSEQYF.

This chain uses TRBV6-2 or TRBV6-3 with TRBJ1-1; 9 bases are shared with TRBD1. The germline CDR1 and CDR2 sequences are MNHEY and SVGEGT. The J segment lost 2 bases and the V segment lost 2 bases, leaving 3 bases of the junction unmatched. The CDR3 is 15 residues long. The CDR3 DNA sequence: TGTGCCAGCAGTTACCGACAGGGGGGTAACACTGAAGCTTTCTTT. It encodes CASSYRQGGNTEAFF.